One T cell receptor beta chain is described in this entry. No cognate antigen has been identified for it. Per-base quality was not reported, and no clone a single base away is much larger than it. This sample stems from a study of blood T cells in healthy people across ages (dated by TCRdb to 2013 to 2016). Regarding the study in general: In model experiments, template switching captured roughly one uniquely barcoded TCR beta cDNA molecule for every two T cells. Age-related changes in TCR beta repertoire diversity were measured in the study by deep sequencing normalized with unique cDNA molecular identifiers. The donors were divided into four age groups: young (average around 16 years), middle-aged (roughly 40), aged (about 60) and long-lived (roughly 88). Donors of different ages were randomly distributed across sequencing lanes to avoid experimental bias. Two additional independent replicas of 1 million unique cDNA reads from the same blood draw were analyzed for two donors (one aged 18 to 30 and one aged 80 or older).

The donors were some 39 Caucasian individuals from Russia, aged about 6 to 95 years, who were systemically healthy. Each donor gave ten milliliters of peripheral blood, collected into EDTA-treated Vacutainer tubes. Ficoll-Paque density-gradient centrifugation was used to isolate PBMCs, with at least 6 million obtained per sample. Total RNA was extracted from PBMCs with Trizol reagent, with at least 6 micrograms obtained per sample. For every donor, flow cytometry on a PBMC aliquot measured the percentage of naive CD45RAhigh/CD27high T cells. The junction carries 7 bases between V and J, which are trimmed by 3 bases and 0 bases respectively. CDR1 and CDR2 are drawn from the germline V gene: LGHNA, YSLEER. Including the terminal cysteine and phenylalanine, the CDR3 comprises 14 residues. The only DNA kept is the CDR3, 42 bases in frame from the first base. Broader findings and caveats from the paper: As age increased, observed TCR beta diversity per million T cells dropped in a roughly linear way, and a significant reduction was already evident by age 40. Bulk unsorted PBMC profiling prevented conclusive comparison of naive and antigen-experienced compartments. Total diversity estimates from one million sequenced T cells were considered lower bounds and underestimates. The long-lived group showed more naive CD4+ T cells, fewer expanded clones and increased TCR diversity than the aged group, suggesting age selection. Observed TCR beta diversity correlated strongly with the percentage of naive T cells measured by flow cytometry. The CMV infection status of donors was not known, potentially confounding age-related changes in expanded clonotypes.

Library creation used 5' RACE. TCRdb records Illumina HiSeq 2500 as the sequencer. A second PCR of 7 to 11 cycles was performed with a sample-barcoded 5' primer and a J-beta primer mix. Each TCR beta cDNA molecule received a unique molecular identifier from a template-switch 5' adaptor carrying 12 random nucleotides. At least 3 million CDR3-containing paired-end reads were obtained from each sample. All of the RNA was converted into first-strand cDNA using the Mint cDNA synthesis kit, with a TRBC-specific oligonucleotide serving as the primer. Following uracil-DNA glycosylase treatment, a first 18-cycle PCR with universal primers M1SS and BC2_uni_R was performed on all cDNA. The paper's data handling went like this. Each sample was normalized by randomly selecting 1 million high-quality reads, each carrying a distinct molecular identifier. Reads with shared molecular identifiers were discarded instead of being binned into consensus sequences. MiTCR, run with a Q25 quality threshold and the strictest error-elimination algorithm, handled CDR3 identification, clonotype clustering and error correction. Lower-bound total TCR beta diversity was estimated with a nonparametric unseen species model using Euler transformation. TCRdb ran its own pipeline on the public reads, namely fastp trimming at Q25 and MiXCR clone calling, and kept in-frame beta chains. Each entry is one CDR3 protein sequence, shown with its most common DNA and genes. These V and J calls originate from TCRdb's pipeline instead of the authors' own analysis. The sample contains roughly 410,000 distinct CDR3 sequences, 45% to 65% of them found a single time. The top ten clonotypes cover 51% of the sample.

The rearranged segments are TRBV4-3 and TRBJ2-3; the D region possibly corresponds to TRBD1 (6 bases align). This receptor was taken from a man aged 55 to 70 in good health. Sample: blood. The nucleotides are TGCGCCAGCAGCCAGGGACATAGCACAGATACGCAGTATTTT. Translation gives CASSQGHSTDTQYF.